This T cell receptor (beta chain) was profiled in a study of T cell responses to AZD1222 COVID-19 vaccine. Study background: Combined were second doses at about 4 or about 12 weeks.

Trimming took off 6 bases at V and 0 bases at J, with 8 bases between the two ends. This CDR3 region has 13 residues. Germline CDR1 and CDR2: SNHLY and FYNNEI. General study results and limits: Donors, mostly white British, included more females; clonal diversity was possibly underestimated. Spike was spanned by vaccine-associated CD4 TCRs, with dominance at 160-218 and 743-854.

Points on this clone: Its antigen remains unknown.

Assay: immunoSEQ multiplex PCR; the TCRdb copy retains only in-frame clones and omits some. This sample has roughly 100,000 clones, with over 90% found just once. Sample: peripheral blood, taken on day 0 of AZD1222 vaccination. The genes are TRBV2 and TRBJ1-1, with D perhaps TRBD1 (6 bases). This sequence originates from an adult in good health. The CDR3 bases are TGTGCCAGCAGCAGGGGCATGAACACTGAAGCTTTCTTT. This encodes CASSRGMNTEAFF.